Ten or more counts support the clone carrying this T cell receptor beta chain. What it binds is unknown. The CDR3 loop spans 12 amino acids. The V and J ends lost 10 bases and 3 bases respectively, with 13 bases between them. CDR1 ENHRY and CDR2 SYGVKD come from the germline V gene. The data stem from a study of T cells in Graves' hyperthyroidism and ophthalmopathy. Amplification yielded TCR beta CDR3 regions, with RNA transcripts as the source. In the first-round RT-PCR of the TCR CDR3, the HTBI primer set was used. Each CDR3 protein is one row after TCRdb ran MiXCR on the multiplex PCR reads. Counted here are some 620,000 distinct CDR3 sequences, roughly 17% occurring once; the ten biggest clones make up 3.5% to 4%. Study-level findings and limits: Peripheral blood also featured most of the thyroid clonotypes expanded above 0.001.

The sequence came from a woman aged 30 to 39 with Graves' hyperthyroidism. Sequenced: blood. The gene calls are TRBV10-3 and TRBJ2-7, with D perhaps matching TRBD1 or TRBD2 (5 bases each). The CDR3 region has the DNA TGTGCCACCCGGGACGGATACTACGAGCAGTACTTC. Its protein is CATRDGYYEQYF.